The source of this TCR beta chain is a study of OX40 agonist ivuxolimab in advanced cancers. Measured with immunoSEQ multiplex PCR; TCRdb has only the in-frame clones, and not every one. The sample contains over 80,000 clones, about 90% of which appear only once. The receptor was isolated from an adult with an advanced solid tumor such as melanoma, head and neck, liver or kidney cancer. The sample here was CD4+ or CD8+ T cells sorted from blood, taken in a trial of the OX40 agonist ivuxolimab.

DNA for the CDR3: TGTGCCAGTACTACAGCGCAGGGTCAGCCCCAGCATTTT. This sequence encodes CASTTAQGQPQHF. This rearrangement joins TRBV2 to TRBJ1-5; D possibly corresponds to TRBD1 (5 bases). Trimming removed 9 bases from V and 6 bases from J, with 15 bases in between. Germline CDR1 reads SNHLY; CDR2 reads FYNNEI. This CDR3 is built from 13 residues. The full variable domain, rest sourced from reference TRBV2 and TRBJ1-5, is EPEVTQTPSHQVTQMGQEVILRCVPISNHLYFYWYRQILGQKVEFLVSFYNNEISEKSEIFDDQFSVERPDGSNFTLKIRSTKLEDSAMYFCASTTAQGQPQHFGDGTRLSIL.